These 28 T cell receptor beta chains were sequenced from one sample in a study of CD4 T cells in relation to SARS-CoV-2 and coronaviruses. Before the COVID-19 pandemic, during about 2011-2019, CD4+ T cells were taken from unexposed donors. Sequencing was performed with immunoSEQ multiplex PCR; in TCRdb, only in-frame clones are kept and a portion is missing. The sample records 60,000 or so clones, approximately 94% being singletons. Source material: naive CD4+ T cells from PBMCs. As for subset: naive CD4+ T cells isolated by negative enrichment. All receptors derive from a human donor in good health.

The J gene is TRBJ2-7, the V gene TRBV5-1; either TRBD1 or TRBD2 may fit D (5 bases each). Germline-derived CDR1 and CDR2 are SGHRS and YFSETQ. The V and J ends lost 3 bases and 3 bases respectively, with 19 bases between them. The CDR3 spans 16 residues. CDR3 sequence reads: CASSSWGGEGSYEQYF. The DNA for the CDR3 is TGCGCCAGCAGCTCTTGGGGCGGTGAGGGAAGCTACGAGCAGTACTTC.

The V and J genes are TRBV6-5 and TRBJ1-5; no firm D call. V lost 2 bases, J lost 6 bases, and 14 bases lay in between. CDR3 size: 15 residues. From germline, CDR1 is MNHEY and CDR2 SVGAGI. The CDR3, as DNA: TGTGCCAGCAGTTACAGTAAGGCCCTGTCTCAGCCCCAGCATTTT. Protein: CASSYSKALSQPQHF.

The chain is built from TRBV9 and TRBJ2-5, with TRBD2 as a possible D gene (7 bases). The V end lost 3 bases, the J end lost 3 bases, and 15 bases lay between the germline ends. The germline CDR1 and CDR2 sequences are SGDLS and YYNGEE. There are 15 residues in the CDR3. This CDR3 is CASSGGGALEETQYF. CDR3 DNA sequence: TGTGCCAGCAGCGGTGGGGGGGCGTTAGAAGAGACCCAGTACTTC.

CDR3 amino acids: CATIPSPTRSYTF. The CDR3 nucleotides are TGTGCCACCATCCCCTCCCCCACTCGAAGCTACACCTTC. The chain links TRBV24-1 to TRBJ1-2; D is undetermined. This CDR3 comprises 13 residues. The germline V gene has CDR1 KGHDR and CDR2 SFDVKD. The germline V and J ends were trimmed by 8 bases and 9 bases, with 18 bases remaining between them.

The chain couples TRBV20-1 to TRBJ2-1; no reliable D call. In germline, CDR1 is DFQATT, CDR2 SNEGSKA (reference sequence). The CDR3 covers 11 residues. Trimming stripped 3 bases from V and 4 bases from J, with 4 bases between. DNA of the CDR3: TGCAGTGCTAGCGGGTACAATGAGCAGTTCTTC. Translated, it gives CSASGYNEQFF.

This clone showed up just once. The gene calls are TRBV19 and TRBJ1-1; the match to TRBD1 covers 7 bases. Germline CDR1 and CDR2: LNHDA and SQIVND (reference sequence). There are 17 residues in the CDR3. J lost 0 bases, V lost 4 bases, and 11 bases had no gene match. Here the CDR3 DNA reads TGTGCCAGTAGTACGAGACAGGGAGGAATCATGAACACTGAAGCTTTCTTT. Its translation: CASSTRQGGIMNTEAFF.

This clone has just a few counts. The V call is TRBV15, the J call TRBJ2-5, with D perhaps TRBD2 (5 bases). The germline V gene encodes CDR1 LNHNV and CDR2 YYDKDF (reference sequence). This CDR3 contains 13 residues. Trimming shortened V by 1 base and J by 7 bases, and 10 bases separated the two germline ends. The CDR3 is CATSRVPSGTQYF. CDR3 nucleotides: TGTGCCACCAGCAGAGTTCCAAGCGGGACCCAGTACTTC.

The V gene is TRBV27, the J gene TRBJ2-3, with D tentatively TRBD1 or TRBD2 (5 bases each). Germline CDR1 is MNHEY and CDR2 is SMNVEV (reference sequence). The CDR3 sequence is 14 residues long. Trimming left V 4 bases short and J 4 bases short, with 12 bases between. In nucleotides, the CDR3 is TGTGCCAGCAGTTCCTCCCGAGGGGCAGATACGCAGTATTTT. Protein sequence: CASSSSRGADTQYF.

The rearrangement links TRBV9 to TRBJ1-2; 9 bases are a match to TRBD1. V shed 3 bases and J 8 bases; nucleotides not matched to a gene: 11. The CDR3 contains 15 residues. Germline V gene sequence: CDR1 SGDLS, CDR2 YYNGEE. In nucleotides, the CDR3 is TGTGCCAGCAGCGGACAGTTAACAGGGGGCTCAGGCTACACCTTC. Its translation: CASSGQLTGGSGYTF.

The rearrangement joins TRBV5-1 to TRBJ1-1, with 9 bases that match TRBD1. CDR1 is SGHRS, CDR2 YFSETQ, per germline. V lost 5 bases to trimming and J lost 5 bases; unmatched junction nucleotides: 7. The CDR3 runs to 14 residues. The CDR3 is CASRLGQGRTEAFF. In DNA form, the CDR3 reads TGCGCCAGCAGGTTAGGACAGGGGAGGACTGAAGCTTTCTTT.

The rearrangement uses TRBV7-9 and TRBJ2-1; 14 bases agree with TRBD2. The CDR3 has 19 residues. With 5 bases clipped from V and 1 base from J, the junction kept 10 bases outside the gene matches. CDR1 SEHNR and CDR2 FQNEAQ come from the germline V gene (reference sequence). CDR3 loop: CASSPQGLAGERSYNEQFF. CDR3 nucleotide sequence: TGTGCCAGCAGCCCCCAGGGACTAGCGGGAGAGCGATCCTACAATGAGCAGTTCTTC.

The J gene is TRBJ1-1, the V gene TRBV2; D is unclear. The CDR3 consists of 13 residues. Trimming removed 8 bases at V and 0 bases at J, with 10 bases between. Germline CDR1 reads SNHLY; CDR2 reads FYNNEI. Here the CDR3 DNA reads TGTGCCAGCGGGATTCTAATGAACACTGAAGCTTTCTTT. Protein: CASGILMNTEAFF.

The chain joins TRBV18 to TRBJ1-5; TRBD1 might be the D (6 bases). The CDR3 consists of 16 residues. CDR1 KGHSH and CDR2 LQKENI come from the germline V gene. V was shortened by 1 base and J by 2 bases, with 12 bases between the two germline ends. The CDR3 protein is CASSPRSGDGNQPQHF. CDR3 bases: TGTGCCAGCTCACCACGTTCAGGGGACGGCAATCAGCCCCAGCATTTT.

This clone was seen a single time. The chain couples TRBV10-3 to TRBJ1-1; 8 positions agree with TRBD1. The V gene end was trimmed by 6 bases and the J gene end by 3 bases; junction bases not matched to a gene: 3. Germline CDR1 ENHRY, CDR2 SYGVKD. This CDR3 comprises 13 residues. The CDR3 DNA reads as TGTGCCATCAGCTCGACAGGGGACACTGAAGCTTTCTTT. This codes for CAISSTGDTEAFF.

The chain carries TRBV7-9 and TRBJ2-1; TRBD2 matches 7 bases. This CDR3 has 18 amino acids. Germline V CDR1 and CDR2: SEHNR, FQNEAQ (reference sequence). J gave up 1 base and V 2 bases, and 11 bases lay outside the gene matches. This CDR3 reads CASSLLRAGRISYNEQFF. The CDR3 DNA sequence: TGTGCCAGCAGCTTACTACGAGCGGGGAGAATATCCTACAATGAGCAGTTCTTC.

The genes are TRBV10-2 and TRBJ2-7; possible D gene TRBD2, 6 bases. This CDR3 has 14 residues. Trimming took 6 bases from V and 6 from J, leaving 18 bases between them. Looked up from germline, CDR1 is WSHSY and CDR2 is SAAADI. The CDR3 region has the DNA TGCGCCAGCAGCCGGCTGAGGGGACTGGGCGAGCAGTACTTC. Translation gives CASSRLRGLGEQYF.

This sequence joins TRBV18 and TRBJ1-1; possible D gene TRBD1, 6 bases. This CDR3 is built from 13 residues. Trimming took off 2 bases at V and 4 bases at J, with 8 bases between the two ends. CDR1 and CDR2 from the germline V gene are KGHSH and LQKENI. CDR3: CASSPGGSTEAFF. The DNA for the CDR3 is TGTGCCAGCTCACCAGGGGGCAGCACTGAAGCTTTCTTT.

This clone is a singleton in its sample. The V call is TRBV27, the J call TRBJ2-1; the match to TRBD2 covers 8 bases. The length of the CDR3 is 17 residues. V lost 2 bases, J lost 7 bases, and 13 bases stayed unmatched. Germline V CDR1 and CDR2: MNHEY, SMNVEV (reference sequence). The CDR3 bases are TGTGCCAGCAGTTTACCGCCTGGGCTAGCGGGTCGTAATGAGCAGTTCTTC. Protein sequence: CASSLPPGLAGRNEQFF.

The rearrangement uses TRBV2 and TRBJ2-1; 9 positions match TRBD2. Germline assignment: CDR1 SNHLY and CDR2 FYNNEI. The V segment lost 5 bases and the J segment 0 bases; nucleotides outside the gene matches: 8. The CDR3 length is 17 residues. Here the CDR3 reads CASSLRLAVSSYNEQFF. As DNA, the CDR3 is TGTGCCAGCAGTTTACGACTAGCGGTTAGCTCCTACAATGAGCAGTTCTTC.

The chain recombines TRBV19 with TRBJ1-5; a possible D gene is TRBD1 (5 bases). Germline lookup yields CDR1 LNHDA and CDR2 SQIVND (reference sequence). This CDR3 has 12 amino acids. Trimming left V 7 bases short and J 3 bases short, with 7 bases between. The DNA for the CDR3 is TGTGCCAGTAACGGACACAATCAGCCCCAGCATTTT. Translating gives CASNGHNQPQHF.

V gene TRBV11-2 combines with J gene TRBJ2-5; D remains ambiguous. Trimming shortened V by 3 bases and J by 3 bases, and 8 bases separated the two germline ends. Germline V gives CDR1 SGHAT, CDR2 FQNNGV. The CDR3 totals 13 residues. CDR3 protein: CASSLTRKETQYF. DNA for the CDR3: TGTGCCAGCAGCTTGACTCGTAAAGAGACCCAGTACTTC.

This chain connects TRBV3-1 (or the pseudogene TRBV3-2) to TRBJ2-4; a weak D match, TRBD2 (6 bases). This CDR3 spans 17 amino acids. V was trimmed by 2 bases and J by 0 bases, leaving 14 bases between them. CDR1 and CDR2 from the germline V gene are LGHDT and YNNKEL (reference sequence). CDR3 sequence: CASSQSPAGLAKNIQYF. For the CDR3, the DNA is TGTGCCAGCAGCCAATCTCCCGCGGGATTAGCCAAAAACATTCAGTACTTC.

Here the CDR3 reads CASRSRDRAGGTQYF. For the CDR3, the DNA is TGTGCCAGCAGATCCCGGGACAGGGCCGGGGGGACCCAGTACTTC. The chain links TRBV6-5 to TRBJ2-5; the match to TRBD1 covers 9 bases. V dropped 6 bases and J dropped 7; count of bases not matched to a gene: 12. The germline CDR1 and CDR2 sequences are MNHEY and SVGAGI. The CDR3 length is 15 residues.

The rearrangement joins TRBV29-1 to TRBJ1-1, with no clear D. This CDR3 is 12 amino acids long. Germline CDR1 and CDR2: SQVTM and ANQGSEA. The V gene lost 5 bases and the J gene lost 3 bases, with 10 bases spanning the gap. CDR3 sequence (DNA): TGCAGCGTTTTAGGGTCGGACACTGAAGCTTTCTTT. Translating gives CSVLGSDTEAFF.

The chain couples TRBV6-5 to TRBJ2-1; TRBD2 agrees at 7 bases. Trimming removed 7 bases from V and 9 bases from J; junction bases left unmatched: 12. There are 14 residues in the CDR3. The germline CDR1 and CDR2 sequences are MNHEY and SVGAGI. CDR3 amino acids: CASKPGLMNSEQFF. The DNA of the CDR3 is TGTGCCAGCAAACCGGGACTAATGAATAGTGAGCAGTTCTTC.

The J gene is TRBJ2-7, the V gene TRBV9; 8 nucleotides match TRBD2. J lost 4 bases, V lost 0 bases, and 6 bases had no gene match. The germline gives CDR1 SGDLS, CDR2 YYNGEE. CDR3 length: 15 amino acids. CDR3 nucleotide sequence: TGTGCCAGCAGCGTAGCAAGCGGGAGACAGTACGAGCAGTACTTC. Encoded protein: CASSVASGRQYEQYF.

The chain employs TRBV7-2 and TRBJ1-4; 7 positions match TRBD1. The CDR3 runs to 14 residues. Germline V gene sequence: CDR1 SGHTA, CDR2 FQGNSA. The V and J ends lost 2 bases and 7 bases, in that order; junction bases with no gene match: 4. This CDR3 is CASSLRQGGEKLFF. The CDR3 DNA reads as TGTGCCAGCAGCTTACGACAGGGAGGTGAAAAACTGTTTTTT. The entire variable domain, with the rest obtained from reference TRBV7-2 and TRBJ1-4, is as follows: GAGVSQSPSNKVTEKGKDVELRCDPISGHTALYWYRQSLGQGLEFLIYFQGNSAPDKSGLPSDRFSAERTGGSVSTLTIQRTQQEDSAVYLCASSLRQGGEKLFFGSGTQLSVL.

The chain has TRBV27 and TRBJ2-7; 7 bases are a match to TRBD1. V lost 4 bases and J lost 0; bases outside the gene matches: 6. Germline V gives CDR1 MNHEY, CDR2 SMNVEV (reference sequence). The CDR3 contains 15 residues. The CDR3 here is CASSSAGTDSYEQYF. The CDR3 coding sequence is TGTGCCAGCAGTTCCGCCGGGACAGACTCCTACGAGCAGTACTTC.